Below, 10 T cell receptor beta chains from the same sample are listed, as sequenced in a study of blood T cell repertoires in COVID-19. Data came from immunoSEQ multiplex PCR; TCRdb stores just in-frame clones and leaves some out. The repertoire consists of a few hundred thousand clones, with around 83% occurring once and the leading ten covering roughly 1.1%. Material for sequencing was peripheral blood. Receptor source: a woman between 50 and 59 years old with acute or convalescent COVID-19.

This chain uses TRBV29-1 with TRBJ1-2, with D uncertain. This CDR3 is built from 11 residues. Trimming left V 6 bases short and J 1 base short, with 6 bases between. Germline V gene lookup returns CDR1 SQVTM and CDR2 ANQGSEA. The CDR3 DNA follows: TGCAGCGTCGAGGTTAACTATGGCTACACCTTC. Encoded protein: CSVEVNYGYTF. Supplemented by reference TRBV29-1 and TRBJ1-2, the full variable domain reads SAVISQKPSRDICQRGTSLTIQCQVDSQVTMMFWYRQQPGQSLTLIATANQGSEATYESGFVIDKFPISRPNLTFSTLTVSNMSPEDSSIYLCSVEVNYGYTFGSGTRLTVV.

Comments on this clone: One end of the junction does not line up with germline, which may come from a read error. This rearrangement joins TRBV30 to TRBJ1-1; D possibly corresponds to TRBD1 (5 bases). Per germline, CDR1 GTSNPN and CDR2 SVGIG (reference sequence). There are 12 residues in the CDR3. The CDR3 loop is CVWSWGDTEAFF. The CDR3 region has the DNA TGTGTCTGGAGTTGGGGCGACACTGAAGCTTTCTTT.

The chain has TRBV18 and TRBJ1-1; D is perhaps TRBD1 (6 bases). CDR1 is KGHSH, CDR2 LQKENI, per germline. The CDR3 consists of 14 residues. V was trimmed by 3 bases and J by 2 bases, leaving 10 bases between them. The CDR3 here is CASSPLRGNTEAFF. The DNA of the CDR3 is TGTGCCAGCTCACCGCTCAGGGGCAACACTGAAGCTTTCTTT.

This rearrangement joins TRBV30 to TRBJ2-1; TRBD2 agrees at 9 bases. This CDR3 is built from 14 residues. The germline gives CDR1 GTSNPN, CDR2 SVGIG (reference sequence). V shed 3 bases and J 10 bases; nucleotides not matched to a gene: 10. CDR3 amino acids: CAWRVAGARYEQFF. CDR3 bases: TGTGCCTGGAGGGTAGCGGGGGCCAGGTACGAGCAGTTCTTC. Complete variable domain (other parts from reference TRBV30 and TRBJ2-1): SQTIHQWPATLVQPVGSPLSLECTVEGTSNPNLYWYRQAAGRGLQLLFYSVGIGQISSEVPQNLSASRPQDRQFILSSKKLLLSDSGFYLCAWRVAGARYEQFFGPGTRLTVL.

This sequence joins TRBV3-1 (or the pseudogene TRBV3-2) and TRBJ2-7; TRBD1 aligns across 10 bases. Germline values: CDR1 LGHDT, CDR2 YNNKEL (reference sequence). V trimming: 8 bases; J trimming: 4 bases; junction bases outside the gene matches: 5. This CDR3 has 13 residues. The CDR3 protein is CASYGDRGYEQYF. In nucleotides, the CDR3 is TGTGCCAGCTATGGGGACAGGGGATACGAGCAGTACTTC.

This clone has just one count. The chain carries TRBV29-1 and TRBJ2-5; 8 nucleotides align to TRBD2. Trimming took 1 base from V and 5 from J; bases not matched to a gene: 0. In germline, CDR1 is SQVTM, CDR2 ANQGSEA. The CDR3 extends over 12 amino acids. The CDR3: CSVEAGGETQYF. The DNA of the CDR3 is TGCAGCGTTGAAGCGGGGGGGGAGACCCAGTACTTC.

The chain is built from TRBV18 and TRBJ2-5, with 7 bases identical to TRBD2. The CDR3 totals 14 residues. The germline gives CDR1 KGHSH, CDR2 LQKENI. Unmatched junction bases numbered 4, after V lost 3 bases and J lost 3 bases. The CDR3 region has the DNA TGTGCCAGCTCACCCCCTAGCGGAAAAGAGACCCAGTACTTC. As protein: CASSPPSGKETQYF.

This sequence joins TRBV5-4 and TRBJ1-1; 7 nucleotides agree with TRBD1. The germline V gene encodes CDR1 SGHNT and CDR2 YYREEE (reference sequence). J gave up 1 base and V 2 bases, and 2 bases lay outside the gene matches. CDR3 size: 14 residues. CDR3 residues: CASSFRTGNTEAFF. The CDR3 bases are TGTGCCAGCAGCTTTCGGACAGGGAACACTGAAGCTTTCTTT.

The chain couples TRBV6-5 to TRBJ1-2; D not resolved. The V end lost 6 bases, the J end lost 2 bases, and 10 bases lay between the germline ends. The germline V gene encodes CDR1 MNHEY and CDR2 SVGAGI. The length of the CDR3 is 13 residues. CDR3 nucleotide sequence: TGTGCCAGCAGGGAGGGTCTAAACTATGGCTACACCTTC. Translating it yields CASREGLNYGYTF.

The chain joins TRBV5-5 to TRBJ2-5, with 13 nucleotides matching TRBD2. Germline V gene data show CDR1 as SGHKS and CDR2 as YYEKEE (reference sequence). V lost 3 bases and J lost 5; bases outside the gene matches: 7. This CDR3 is built from 16 residues. In DNA, the CDR3 is TGTGCCAGCAGCTCTACGACTAGCGGGAGGCGGGAGACCCAGTACTTC. Residues: CASSSTTSGRRETQYF. The full variable domain, rest sourced from reference TRBV5-5 and TRBJ2-5, is DAGVTQSPTHLIKTRGQQVTLRCSPISGHKSVSWYQQVLGQGPQFIFQYYEKEERGRGNFPDRFSARQFPNYSSELNVNALLLGDSALYLCASSSTTSGRRETQYFGPGTRLLVL.